This T cell receptor (beta chain) was sequenced during a study of Ad26.COV2.S vaccination and SARS-CoV-2 variants. Whole-study results and caveats: Individuals receiving vaccine had higher spike-specific TCR breadth than placebo recipients did. Placebo recipients and vaccine recipients were similar in non-spike TCR breadth.

V gave up 3 bases and J gave up 9 bases; unmatched junction bases: 14. The CDR3 sequence is 17 residues long. Per the germline V gene, CDR1 is LNHNV and CDR2 is YYDKDF (reference sequence). This clone came up a few times. Its matching antigen is unknown. TCRdb's table, derived via immunoSEQ multiplex PCR, lists solely in-frame clones and lacks some. Of some 250,000 clones detected, 70% to 90% appear once; the ten largest clones hold roughly a tenth. Treatment in this sample: roughly 19 received Ad26.COV2.S at low or high dose, single or two shots; 5 received placebo; per-sample allocation not given. It was on day 63 after the first vaccine or placebo injection that samples were taken. An Ad26 vector was used to express Wuhan-strain SARS-CoV-2 spike as the vaccine.

This specimen was peripheral blood, taken in a trial of Ad26.COV2.S vaccine versus placebo. The receptor comes from a person aged 18-60 years who received the Ad26.COV2.S COVID-19 vaccine or a placebo. The V and J genes are TRBV15 and TRBJ2-1; 10 bases fit TRBD2. The CDR3 protein is CATSRLTSGIPKGEQFF. Here the CDR3 DNA reads TGTGCCACCAGCAGGCTCACTAGCGGGATTCCCAAGGGTGAGCAGTTCTTC.